The source of this TCR beta chain is a study of cytomegalovirus exposure and HLA in healthy donors. The study, taken as a whole, reports: Cytomegalovirus-associated status was assigned to roughly 160 TCR beta chains.

Concerning this clone itself: Its antigen is unknown.

There are 15 residues in the CDR3. The V gene end was trimmed by 5 bases and the J gene end by 4 bases; junction bases not matched to a gene: 7. Germline V CDR1 and CDR2: SGHRS, YFSETQ. In the PCR, 60 Vbeta and 13 Jbeta primers were used. Profiling relied on immunoSEQ multiplex PCR, and the TCRdb table lists in-frame clones only, not all of them. The sample yields roughly 130,000 clones, 75% to 90% seen once. Sample: PBMCs. The receptor's source is a male donor in good health and CMV-seronegative. The chain combines TRBV5-1 with TRBJ2-1, with 9 bases that match TRBD2. The CDR3 protein is CASRSGLAGYNEQFF. The CDR3 region has the DNA TGCGCCAGCAGATCAGGGCTAGCGGGGTACAATGAGCAGTTCTTC.